Each of the 27 T cell receptor beta chains below was sequenced from the same sample in a study of blood T cell repertoires in COVID-19 (TCRdb year 2020). Library prep was done by the immunoSEQ multiplex PCR assay. Held by TCRdb, this immuneACCESS table contains in-frame sequences only and omits some clones. Under half of the omission traces to an unresolved V gene where checked; the cause of the rest is unknown. The sample table lists around 140,000 clones, about 83% of them with a count of one. Together, the top ten hold around 1.5% of the sample. The sample taken for sequencing was peripheral blood. Source of these receptors: a human donor in a cohort sampled during active COVID-19.

CDR3 amino acids: CASSSTAGVYGNEQFF. The CDR3 nucleotides read TGCGCCAGCAGCTCGACAGCGGGAGTTTATGGGAATGAGCAGTTCTTC. V gene TRBV5-1 combines with J gene TRBJ2-1; 8 nucleotides agree with TRBD2. Germline CDR1 and CDR2: SGHRS and YFSETQ. V lost 3 bases, J lost 7 bases, and 12 bases stayed unmatched. The CDR3 runs 16 residues.

This chain uses TRBV5-4 with TRBJ1-6; 7 bases are shared with TRBD1. Germline V gene sequence: CDR1 SGHNT, CDR2 YYREEE (reference sequence). After removal of 3 bases from V and 3 bases from J, the junction contained 3 bases not matched to a gene. CDR3 size: 15 residues. In DNA form, the CDR3 reads TGTGCCAGCAGCTGGGACAGAAACTATAATTCACCCCTCCACTTT. Encoded protein: CASSWDRNYNSPLHF.

This chain joins TRBV9 and TRBJ2-5, with 9 bases fitting TRBD1. V lost 4 bases, J lost 7 bases, and 8 bases stayed unmatched. CDR1 and CDR2 (germline): SGDLS, YYNGEE. The CDR3 contains 14 residues. The CDR3 region is CASSPLDRGGTQYF. The DNA of the CDR3 is TGTGCCAGCAGCCCCCTGGACAGGGGAGGGACCCAGTACTTC.

V gene TRBV3-1 (or the pseudogene TRBV3-2) combines with J gene TRBJ2-3; 9 bases are a match to TRBD2. V was clipped by 4 bases and J by 1 base; unmatched bases: 3. Looked up from germline, CDR1 is LGHDT and CDR2 is YNNKEL (reference sequence). The CDR3 extends over 15 amino acids. For the CDR3, the DNA is TGTGCCAGCAGCCTCCGACTAGCGGGCACAGATACGCAGTATTTT. Its protein product is CASSLRLAGTDTQYF.

V gene TRBV6-5 combines with J gene TRBJ1-6; 7 bases match TRBD1. The length of the CDR3 is 13 residues. Germline CDR1 and CDR2: MNHEY and SVGAGI. Unmatched junction bases numbered 6, after V lost 2 bases and J lost 14 bases. CDR3 amino acids: CASSYTQGSALHF. The CDR3 DNA reads as TGTGCCAGCAGTTACACACAGGGGTCGGCCCTCCACTTT.

The chain employs TRBV27 and TRBJ2-7; 10 positions match TRBD2. The ends lost 4 bases at V and 6 bases at J; junction bases unmatched: 3. The CDR3 consists of 13 residues. Germline V CDR1 and CDR2: MNHEY, SMNVEV (reference sequence). The CDR3 loop reads CASSSTSGLEQYF. The CDR3 DNA sequence: TGTGCCAGCAGTTCGACTAGCGGGCTCGAGCAGTACTTC.

This chain connects TRBV14 to TRBJ2-5; D is perhaps TRBD2 (5 bases). This CDR3 region has 15 residues. The germline CDR1 and CDR2 sequences are SGHDN and FVKESK. V lost 5 bases, J lost 0 bases, and 13 bases lay in between. CDR3 amino acids: CASSGQRYDQETQYF. The CDR3 region has the DNA TGTGCCAGCAGCGGGCAGCGGTACGACCAAGAGACCCAGTACTTC.

The chain carries TRBV7-2 and TRBJ1-2; 8 bases map to TRBD1. The V gene end was trimmed by 3 bases and the J gene end by 6 bases; junction bases not matched to a gene: 9. This CDR3 contains 15 residues. Germline V gene data show CDR1 as SGHTA and CDR2 as FQGNSA. The CDR3 spells CASSFSQGAQHGYTF. The CDR3 bases are TGTGCCAGCAGCTTTTCTCAGGGGGCGCAACATGGCTACACCTTC.

CDR3 region: CASSPQTSGRETQYF. In DNA form, the CDR3 reads TGTGCCAGCAGTCCCCAGACTAGCGGGAGGGAGACCCAGTACTTC. The chain is built from TRBV27 and TRBJ2-5; 13 bases fit TRBD2. The CDR3 spans 15 residues. The J segment lost 5 bases and the V segment lost 5 bases, leaving 5 bases of the junction unmatched. CDR1 is MNHEY, CDR2 SMNVEV, per germline (reference sequence).

This chain joins TRBV11-2 and TRBJ2-2; D remains ambiguous. V dropped 3 bases and J dropped 6 bases, with 8 bases sitting between them. In germline, CDR1 is SGHAT, CDR2 FQNNGV. This CDR3 region has 13 residues. The CDR3 loop is CASSLSRAGELFF. The CDR3 nucleotides are TGTGCCAGCAGCTTGTCCCGGGCCGGGGAGCTGTTTTTT.

The chain has TRBV6-5 and TRBJ2-5; D is perhaps TRBD1 (6 bases). This CDR3 region has 14 residues. CDR1 MNHEY and CDR2 SVGAGI come from the germline V gene. V was cut by 4 bases and J by 2 bases, with 11 bases left in between. The DNA of the CDR3 is TGTGCCAGCAGTTTCGGACAGTTTCAAGAGACCCAGTACTTC. Translation gives CASSFGQFQETQYF.

The chain uses TRBV7-9 and TRBJ2-7, with TRBD2 matching 8 bases. The junction had 6 bases not matched to a gene; V was cut back by 5 bases and J by 0 bases. Per germline, CDR1 SEHNR and CDR2 FQNEAQ (reference sequence). This CDR3 contains 15 residues. This CDR3 is CASSSSGVSSYEQYF. Written as DNA, the CDR3 is TGTGCCAGCAGCAGTAGCGGGGTGAGCTCCTACGAGCAGTACTTC.

V and J are TRBV2 and TRBJ2-2; perhaps TRBD2 as D (6 bases). Per germline, CDR1 SNHLY and CDR2 FYNNEI. This CDR3 spans 15 amino acids. The chain's CDR3 is CALGGRKSNTGELFF. The DNA of the CDR3 is TGTGCTCTGGGGGGACGGAAGTCGAACACCGGGGAGCTGTTTTTT.

This chain connects TRBV5-1 to TRBJ1-4; unclear D gene. Germline CDR1 is SGHRS and CDR2 is YFSETQ. V was cut by 1 base and J by 0 bases, with 13 bases left in between. The CDR3 runs 17 residues. CDR3 protein: CASSLNPAGATNEKLFF. CDR3 coding DNA: TGCGCCAGCAGCTTGAATCCCGCGGGAGCAACTAATGAAAAACTGTTTTTT.

The chain couples TRBV28 to TRBJ1-2, with D possibly TRBD1 on 6 matching bases. CDR3 length: 14 residues. V was clipped by 7 bases and J by 5 bases, with 17 bases between them. From germline, CDR1 is MDHEN and CDR2 SYDVKM. Here the CDR3 reads CASTGGLQFYGYTF. CDR3 bases: TGTGCCAGCACGGGGGGCCTCCAATTTTATGGCTACACCTTC.

This chain joins TRBV7-9 and TRBJ2-7; TRBD2 agrees at 9 bases. CDR1 is SEHNR and CDR2 is FQNEAQ in the germline V gene (reference sequence). The trim removed 2 bases at V and 5 bases at J, leaving 7 bases unmatched. The CDR3 runs 15 residues. The CDR3 loop is CASSLNLAGRDEQYF. The CDR3 DNA is TGTGCCAGCAGCTTAAACCTAGCGGGAAGAGACGAGCAGTACTTC.

There are a few counts of this clone. This rearrangement joins TRBV19 to TRBJ2-2, with 9 bases that match TRBD2. CDR3 length: 17 residues. Germline CDR1 reads LNHDA; CDR2 reads SQIVND (reference sequence). V lost 4 bases to trimming and J lost 0 bases; unmatched junction nucleotides: 6. CDR3 nucleotides: TGTGCCAGTAGTAAGGGGGCTAGCGGGGCGAACACCGGGGAGCTGTTTTTT. It specifies CASSKGASGANTGELFF.

This chain joins TRBV30 and TRBJ2-7; a weak D match, TRBD2 (6 bases). Germline V gene data show CDR1 as GTSNPN and CDR2 as SVGIG (reference sequence). The CDR3 length is 14 residues. V was clipped by 2 bases and J by 2 bases, with 13 bases between them. The CDR3, as DNA: TGTGCCTGGAGTTCGGACTACCGAGCCTACGAGCAGTACTTC. Protein: CAWSSDYRAYEQYF.

The rearrangement uses TRBV30 and TRBJ2-3, with a weak D call TRBD2 (6 bases). Germline assignment: CDR1 GTSNPN and CDR2 SVGIG (reference sequence). The CDR3 has 14 amino acids. V was cut by 3 bases and J by 0 bases, with 10 bases left in between. CDR3: CAWREGVSTDTQYF. Written as DNA, the CDR3 is TGTGCCTGGAGGGAGGGAGTAAGCACAGATACGCAGTATTTT.

This chain joins TRBV11-2 and TRBJ2-2, with a possible D match to TRBD2 (5 bases). Trimming shortened V by 0 bases and J by 0 bases, and 5 bases separated the two germline ends. CDR1 is SGHAT and CDR2 is FQNNGV in the germline V gene. The CDR3 runs 15 residues. In DNA form, the CDR3 reads TGTGCCAGCAGCTTAGACGGGACGAACACCGGGGAGCTGTTTTTT. This codes for CASSLDGTNTGELFF.

The chain recombines TRBV19 with TRBJ2-1; 12 positions agree with TRBD2. This CDR3 has 14 residues. Germline V gene sequence: CDR1 LNHDA, CDR2 SQIVND (reference sequence). V was clipped by 6 bases and J by 9 bases; unmatched bases: 6. The CDR3 here is CASRTSGGFGEQFF. The CDR3 DNA sequence: TGTGCCAGTAGGACTAGCGGGGGCTTCGGTGAGCAGTTCTTC.

The rearrangement joins TRBV27 to TRBJ2-7, with a weak D call TRBD2 (7 bases). The CDR3 has 15 amino acids. Trimming stripped 3 bases from V and 8 bases from J, with 20 bases between. The germline CDR1 and CDR2 sequences are MNHEY and SMNVEV (reference sequence). Written as DNA, the CDR3 is TGTGCCAGCAGTTTCCGGGGGGCATTAGATTTGCAGCAGTACTTC. It translates to CASSFRGALDLQQYF.

CDR3: CSAQLVGETQYF. As DNA, the CDR3 is TGCAGCGCCCAACTAGTGGGCGAGACCCAGTACTTC. This chain uses TRBV29-1 with TRBJ2-5; a weak D match, TRBD2 (5 bases). Per the germline V gene, CDR1 is SQVTM and CDR2 is ANQGSEA. The V end lost 7 bases, the J end lost 5 bases, and 14 bases lay between the germline ends. The CDR3 length is 12 residues.

The chain carries TRBV7-3 and TRBJ1-6, with a weak D call TRBD1 (6 bases). This CDR3 comprises 16 residues. Germline lookup yields CDR1 SGHTA and CDR2 FQGTGA. V was pared by 2 bases and J by 7 bases, with 15 bases between. The CDR3 region is CASSLQGPQGNSPLHF. The CDR3 DNA reads TGTGCCAGCAGCTTACAGGGGCCCCAGGGAAATTCACCCCTCCACTTT.

This clone occurred a few times. The chain joins TRBV30 to TRBJ1-2, with 10 bases matching TRBD1. The V gene end was trimmed by 4 bases and the J gene end by 10 bases; junction bases not matched to a gene: 6. The CDR3 sequence is 12 residues long. In germline, CDR1 is GTSNPN, CDR2 SVGIG (reference sequence). The CDR3 coding sequence is TGTGCCTGGAACCCGGGACAGGGGTCCTACACCTTC. Translated, it gives CAWNPGQGSYTF.

This clone has more than one count but fewer than ten. The same CDR3 is also encoded by other DNA sequences in this sample. The chain combines TRBV5-1 with TRBJ2-7; 7 bases fit TRBD1. The CDR3 is 14 amino acids. V lost 3 bases, J lost 0 bases, and 3 bases stayed unmatched. Per the germline V gene, CDR1 is SGHRS and CDR2 is YFSETQ. CDR3 DNA: TGCGCCAGCAGCTCAGGGGACAGCTCCTACGAGCAGTACTTC. It is translated as CASSSGDSSYEQYF. The variable domain in full, completed from reference TRBV5-1 and TRBJ2-7, reads KAGVTQTPRYLIKTRGQQVTLSCSPISGHRSVSWYQQTPGQGLQFLFEYFSETQRNKGNFPGRFSGRQFSNSRSEMNVSTLELGDSALYLCASSSGDSSYEQYFGPGTRLTVT.

The rearrangement uses TRBV9 and TRBJ2-5, with a possible D match to TRBD2 (7 bases). CDR1 and CDR2 from the germline V gene are SGDLS and YYNGEE. The CDR3 sequence is 15 residues long. V shed 4 bases and J shed 5 bases, with 18 bases lying between them. DNA of the CDR3: TGTGCCAGCAGCTCCCGGGGGGCGGCTAGGGAGACCCAGTACTTC. This encodes CASSSRGAARETQYF.